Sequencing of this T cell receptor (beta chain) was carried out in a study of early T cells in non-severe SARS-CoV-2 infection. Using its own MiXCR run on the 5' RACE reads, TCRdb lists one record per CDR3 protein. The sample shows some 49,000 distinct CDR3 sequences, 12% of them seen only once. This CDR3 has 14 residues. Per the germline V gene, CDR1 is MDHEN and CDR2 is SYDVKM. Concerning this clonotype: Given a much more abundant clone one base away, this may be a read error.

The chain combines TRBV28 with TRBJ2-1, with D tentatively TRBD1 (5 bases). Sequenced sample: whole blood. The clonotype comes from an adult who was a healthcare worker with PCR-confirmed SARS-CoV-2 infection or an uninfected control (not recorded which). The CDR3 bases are TGTGCCGGCAGTTTATTGCAGGGCAACAATGAGCAGTTCTTC. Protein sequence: CAGSLLQGNNEQFF.